This entry concerns a single T cell receptor beta chain. The antigen is undetermined. Clones were read by immunoSEQ multiplex PCR, and TCRdb kept only the in-frame ones, dropping some. The sample lists 130,000 to 150,000 clones; about 90% were seen once. This CDR3 comprises 12 residues. CDR1 SGHDN and CDR2 FVKESK come from the germline V gene. V shed 5 bases and J 6 bases; nucleotides not matched to a gene: 2. This sample is drawn from a study of T cell responses to AZD1222 COVID-19 vaccine. The study, taken as a whole, reports: Donors were chiefly white British, with a greater number of females, and clonal diversity was perhaps underestimated. Following two doses of AZD1222, Spike-specific TCR breadth and depth rose. Reports indicate that nearly half of spike-specific TCRs are directed at unmutated variant regions.

This TCR was sampled from an adult in good health. Material: peripheral blood, obtained on day 0 of AZD1222 vaccination. The rearrangement links TRBV14 to TRBJ2-3, with TRBD1 matching 7 bases. The CDR3 is CASSSQGDTQYF. CDR3 sequence (DNA): TGTGCCAGCAGCTCACAGGGGGATACGCAGTATTTT.